The source of this T cell receptor (beta chain) is a study of monozygotic twins with inflammatory bowel disease. Study-wide results and limits: No distinction between different T cell subtypes was possible.

Points on this clonotype: No antigen is known for it.

The authors made each sample's cDNA in eight separate reactions. Both the TCRalpha cDNA and the TCRbeta cDNA were taken through two nested PCRs, lasting approximately 17 and 9 cycles. For each CDR3 protein, TCRdb gives one entry from its re-call of the 5' RACE reads, without DNA. This table lists 93,000 or so distinct CDR3 sequences. Total RNA isolation used whole blood (no T cell sorting was performed). This CDR3 is built from 19 residues. The germline gives CDR1 MNHEY, CDR2 SVGAGI. The sequence was collected from a human donor with ulcerative colitis or Crohn's disease, or a healthy co-twin of an affected twin (not recorded which). This rearrangement joins TRBV6-5 to TRBJ2-1; the D gene TCRdb calls, TRBD1, cannot be checked with no DNA. The sequenced sample consisted of blood. CDR3 in amino acids: CASSYSTTGNVGTYNEQFF.